The 3 T cell receptor beta chains presented below share a single source sample, sequenced in a study of cytomegalovirus exposure and HLA in healthy donors. The assay was immunoSEQ multiplex PCR, and TCRdb's table has in-frame clones only and misses some. The sample has 200,000 to 250,000 clones; approximately 88% are singletons. Sample: PBMCs. The receptors shown here come from a woman in her 30s in good health and CMV-seropositive.

This sequence joins TRBV18 and TRBJ1-4; a weak D match, TRBD1 (5 bases). The CDR3 length is 14 residues. Germline V gene lookup returns CDR1 KGHSH and CDR2 LQKENI. With 1 base removed from V and 5 bases from J, the gap between germline ends came to 8 bases. The DNA for the CDR3 is TGTGCCAGCTCACCACGACAGCTAAATGAAAAACTGTTTTTT. Its protein is CASSPRQLNEKLFF.

This sequence joins TRBV4-3 and TRBJ2-2; a possible D gene is TRBD1 (5 bases). This CDR3 spans 15 amino acids. The ends were cut back, 1 base at V and 4 bases at J, with 10 bases in the middle. CDR1 LGHNA and CDR2 YSLEER come from the germline V gene. The CDR3 protein is CASSQGGAATGELFF. The CDR3 DNA reads as TGCGCCAGCAGCCAAGGGGGCGCGGCCACCGGGGAGCTGTTTTTT.

This chain uses TRBV5-1 with TRBJ2-7; 12 nucleotides match TRBD2. CDR1 is SGHRS, CDR2 YFSETQ, per germline. CDR3 size: 16 residues. V shed 4 bases and J 1 base; nucleotides not matched to a gene: 6. CDR3 region: CASSQGTSGYSYEQYF. As DNA, the CDR3 is TGCGCCAGCAGCCAGGGGACTAGCGGGTATTCCTACGAGCAGTACTTC.